This entry is about one T cell receptor (beta chain). This clonotype was detected ten times or more. Its antigen is not yet known. There are no base qualities to consult, and no much larger clone falls within one base. These data originate in a study of T cells in Graves' hyperthyroidism and ophthalmopathy (dated by TCRdb to between 2018 and 2020). General notes on the study: Peripheral blood was sampled at the time of initial diagnosis, prior to any treatment. Prospective prediction of ophthalmopathy was tested in an independent validation cohort of some 19 hyperthyroidism patients and 15 to 17 patients who later progressed to ophthalmopathy. After blood sampling, hyperthyroidism patients were treated with methimazole at a starting dose of 30 mg daily, and ophthalmopathy patients were treated with high-dose intravenous methylprednisolone. The study also compared thyroid tissue and blood T-cell repertoires from several Graves' hyperthyroidism patients. The roughly 91 discovery patients were randomly divided into training and test sets at a 7:3 ratio. A discovery cohort of approximately 100 patients, roughly 43 with Graves' ophthalmopathy and more than 55 with stable Graves' hyperthyroidism, was used to find distinguishing TCR V-J signatures. According to the paper, TCR Vbeta CDR3 sequencing was carried out on over 130 peripheral blood samples, which came from more than 40 ophthalmopathy, around 75 hyperthyroidism and approximately 17 progressor patients.

What the work shows at the level of the full study, not this receptor alone: In validation, the model predicted progression to ophthalmopathy with over 60% sensitivity and less than 80% specificity, a median of about 6.7 months before onset. A 13 V-J signature model separated ophthalmopathy from stable hyperthyroidism, with approximately 86% sensitivity and roughly 81% specificity in cross-validation and 80%/75% in testing. No statistical method was used to set the sample size in advance, and investigators knew the group allocation. Most expanded thyroid clonotypes (frequency above 0.001) were also detected in blood, a finding suggesting that blood repertoires may reflect thyroid immune responses.

The TCR beta CDR3 regions were amplified from the RNA transcripts. The first round of RT-PCR for the TCR CDR3 was performed with the HTBI primer set and the Qiagen OneStep RT-PCR kit. A second multiplex PCR round built the libraries, followed by size selection and purification. The libraries were sequenced on an Illumina HiSeq2000 using paired-end 100 bp reads. As for how the authors treated the data: Raw data were processed with SOAPnuke, discarding reads with adapters, uncalled bases, mean Phred below 15, or no exact constant-primer or identifier match. COPE v1.2.5 was used to merge the high-quality paired reads, and each unique nucleotide sequence was defined as a clonotype. MiTCR v1.1 was used to align clonotypes to the IMGT TRBV, TRBD and TRBJ reference segments. The analysis included only V-J combinations with a frequency above 0.0001, which together covered around 99% of the repertoires. A TCS score was defined as the ratio between F50 (clonal expansion) and ExV (chaos), using BLOSUM62-based TCRdist between CDR3 peptides within each V-J. Welch's t-statistics and random forest reduced 450 to 600 V-J features to 13, which were used in a naive Bayes classifier (R e1071). The public reads were reprocessed in TCRdb via fastp at Q25 and MiXCR, keeping in-frame beta chains. Here each entry gathers all rows of one CDR3 protein and keeps the most common genes and DNA. TCRdb, rather than the study authors, made the V and J calls. The sample data list some 300,000 distinct CDR3 sequences, and approximately 17% of these were observed just once. The leading ten clones occupy roughly a third of the sample.

From the cysteine through the phenylalanine, the CDR3 covers 14 amino acids. Only CDR3 DNA remains: 42 bases, in frame from the first base. Per the germline V gene, SNHLY is the CDR1 and FYNNEI is the CDR2. V gives up 8 bases and J gives up 5 bases, and the segment between their germline ends measures 18 bases. A patient counted as having stable Graves' hyperthyroidism if no progression to ophthalmopathy occurred over 18 months of follow-up. Hyperthyroidism patients were aged 18 to 65 years and newly diagnosed, with disease duration of less than 2 months. Exclusion was applied to patients with uncontrolled infections, other autoimmune diseases, pregnancy or lactation. Diagnoses relied on clinical symptoms, serum thyroxine and TRAb, thyroid ultrasound and orbital computed tomography. PBMCs were separated from about 10 ml of fresh peripheral blood using Ficoll-Paque density gradient centrifugation. Trizol reagent was used to extract total RNA, and RNA quality was then checked on an Agilent 2100 Bioanalyzer.

Recombination connected TRBV2 to TRBJ1-1, with TRBD1 tentatively as D gene (6 bases match). The specimen sequenced was blood. The clonotype comes from a man aged 25 to 45 with Graves' hyperthyroidism. The CDR3 protein is CASLRVQGRTEAFF. The DNA sequence is given as TGTGCCAGCCTCCGGGTACAGGGTCGAACTGAAGCTTTCTTT.